The source of this TCR beta chain is a study of cytomegalovirus exposure and HLA in healthy donors. The study's findings and limits: Associated with cytomegalovirus, according to the listing, were 150 to 200 TCR beta chains.

Donors were drawn from the roughly 130-subject validation cohort, separate from the approximately 700-subject first cohort. This CDR3 is built from 14 residues. With 7 bases clipped from V and 0 bases from J, the junction kept 4 bases outside the gene matches. Germline CDR1 is SGHAT and CDR2 is FQNNGV. With respect to this clone: Its antigen is as yet unknown.

Here immunoSEQ multiplex PCR was the method, and the copy in TCRdb shows in-frame clones only, minus some. The sample holds more than 95,000 clones; about 88% are singletons and the top ten take about 4%. Specimen: PBMCs. This chain uses TRBV11-2 with TRBJ2-3, with 7 bases that match TRBD2. The sequence came from a woman between 18 and 29 years old in good health and CMV-seropositive. The CDR3 spells CASTPAGSTDTQYF. CDR3 nucleotides: TGTGCCAGCACCCCAGCGGGGAGCACAGATACGCAGTATTTT.